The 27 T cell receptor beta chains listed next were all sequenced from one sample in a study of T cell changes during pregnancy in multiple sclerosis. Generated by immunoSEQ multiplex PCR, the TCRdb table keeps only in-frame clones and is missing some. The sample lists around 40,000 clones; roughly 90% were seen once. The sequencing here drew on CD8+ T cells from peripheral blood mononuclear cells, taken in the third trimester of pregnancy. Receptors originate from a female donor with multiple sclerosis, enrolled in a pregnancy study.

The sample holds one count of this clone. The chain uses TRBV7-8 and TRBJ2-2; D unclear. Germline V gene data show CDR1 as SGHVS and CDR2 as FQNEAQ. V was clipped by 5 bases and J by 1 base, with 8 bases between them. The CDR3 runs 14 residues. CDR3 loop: CASSPGWNTGELFF. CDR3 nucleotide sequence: TGTGCCAGCAGCCCAGGCTGGAACACCGGGGAGCTGTTTTTT.

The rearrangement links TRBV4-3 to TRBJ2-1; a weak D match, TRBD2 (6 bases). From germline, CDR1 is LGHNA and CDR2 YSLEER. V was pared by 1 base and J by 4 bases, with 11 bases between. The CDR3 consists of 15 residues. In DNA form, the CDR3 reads TGCGCCAGCAGCCAAGGACTAGATGGGTACAATGAGCAGTTCTTC. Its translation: CASSQGLDGYNEQFF.

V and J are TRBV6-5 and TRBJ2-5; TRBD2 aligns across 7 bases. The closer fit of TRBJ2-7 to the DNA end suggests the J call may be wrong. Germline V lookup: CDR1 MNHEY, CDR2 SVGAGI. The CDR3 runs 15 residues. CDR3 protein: CASSPLGGPQDEQYF. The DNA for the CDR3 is TGTGCCAGCAGTCCCCTGGGAGGGCCGCAGGACGAGCAGTACTTC.

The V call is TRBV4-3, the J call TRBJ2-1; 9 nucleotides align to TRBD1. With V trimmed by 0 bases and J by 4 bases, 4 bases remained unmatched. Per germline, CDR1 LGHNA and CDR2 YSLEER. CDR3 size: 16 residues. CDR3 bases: TGCGCCAGCAGCCAAGACGGACAGGGGCCATACAATGAGCAGTTCTTC. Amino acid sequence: CASSQDGQGPYNEQFF.

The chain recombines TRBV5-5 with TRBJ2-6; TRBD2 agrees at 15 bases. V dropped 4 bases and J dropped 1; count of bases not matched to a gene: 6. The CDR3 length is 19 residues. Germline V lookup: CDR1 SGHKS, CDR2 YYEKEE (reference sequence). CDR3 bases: TGTGCCAGCAGCCTTAGGGGACTAGCGGGAGGATCTGGGGCCAACGTCCTGACTTTC. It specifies CASSLRGLAGGSGANVLTF.

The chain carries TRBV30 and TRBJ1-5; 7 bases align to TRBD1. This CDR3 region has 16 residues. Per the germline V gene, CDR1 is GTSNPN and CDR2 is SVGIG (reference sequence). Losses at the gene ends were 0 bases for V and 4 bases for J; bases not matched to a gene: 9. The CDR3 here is CAWSVPGTAKNQPQHF. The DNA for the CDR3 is TGTGCCTGGAGTGTGCCCGGGACAGCGAAAAATCAGCCCCAGCATTTT. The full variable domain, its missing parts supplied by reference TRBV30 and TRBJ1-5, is SQTIHQWPATLVQPVGSPLSLECTVEGTSNPNLYWYRQAAGRGLQLLFYSVGIGQISSEVPQNLSASRPQDRQFILSSKKLLLSDSGFYLCAWSVPGTAKNQPQHFGDGTRLSIL.

CDR3 loop: CASSLVGQPSVYEQYF. The CDR3 coding sequence is TGTGCCAGCAGCTTAGTGGGCCAACCCTCCGTCTACGAGCAGTACTTC. The genes are TRBV7-6 and TRBJ2-7; D remains ambiguous. The V end was cut by 1 base, the J end by 3 bases, with 16 bases between. The CDR3 runs to 16 residues. Germline CDR1 and CDR2: SGHVS and FNYEAQ.

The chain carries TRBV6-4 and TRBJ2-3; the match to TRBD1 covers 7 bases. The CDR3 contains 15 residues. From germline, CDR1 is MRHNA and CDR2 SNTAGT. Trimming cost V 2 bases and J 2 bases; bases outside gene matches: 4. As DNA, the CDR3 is TGTGCCAGCAGTGACGGTGGGACAGACACAGATACGCAGTATTTT. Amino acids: CASSDGGTDTDTQYF.

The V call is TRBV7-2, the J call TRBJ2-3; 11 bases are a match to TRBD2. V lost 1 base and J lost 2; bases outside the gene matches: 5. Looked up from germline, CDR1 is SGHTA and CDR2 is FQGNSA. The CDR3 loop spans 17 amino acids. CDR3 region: CASSLVGLAELTDTQYF. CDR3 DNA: TGTGCCAGCAGCTTAGTGGGACTAGCGGAACTCACAGATACGCAGTATTTT.

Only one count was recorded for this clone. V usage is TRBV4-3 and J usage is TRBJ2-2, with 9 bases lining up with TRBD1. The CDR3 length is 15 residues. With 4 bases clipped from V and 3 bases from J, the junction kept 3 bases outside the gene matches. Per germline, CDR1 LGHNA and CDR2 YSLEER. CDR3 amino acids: CASSPGTGYTGELFF. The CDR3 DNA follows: TGCGCCAGCAGCCCAGGGACAGGGTACACCGGGGAGCTGTTTTTT.

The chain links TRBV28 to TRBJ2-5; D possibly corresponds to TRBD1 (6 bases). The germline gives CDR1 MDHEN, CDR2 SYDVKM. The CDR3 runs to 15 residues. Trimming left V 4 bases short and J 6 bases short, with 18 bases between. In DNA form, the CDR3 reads TGTGCCAGCAGTTCCCGGGACACAATGGGAAAGACCCAGTACTTC. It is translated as CASSSRDTMGKTQYF.

CDR3 protein: CASSLGQGVNEQFF. CDR3 sequence (DNA): TGTGCCAGTAGTTTGGGACAGGGGGTCAATGAGCAGTTCTTC. The V call is TRBV19, the J call TRBJ2-1; TRBD1 agrees at 11 bases. Germline V CDR1 and CDR2: LNHDA, SQIVND (reference sequence). The V gene end was trimmed by 5 bases and the J gene end by 6 bases; junction bases not matched to a gene: 3. The CDR3 contains 14 residues.

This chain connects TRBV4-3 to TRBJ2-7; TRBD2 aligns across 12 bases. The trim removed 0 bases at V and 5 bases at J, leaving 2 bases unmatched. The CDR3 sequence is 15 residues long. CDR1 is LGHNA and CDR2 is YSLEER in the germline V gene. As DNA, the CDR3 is TGCGCCAGCAGCCAAGATAGACTAGCGGGAGACGAGCAGTACTTC. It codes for CASSQDRLAGDEQYF.

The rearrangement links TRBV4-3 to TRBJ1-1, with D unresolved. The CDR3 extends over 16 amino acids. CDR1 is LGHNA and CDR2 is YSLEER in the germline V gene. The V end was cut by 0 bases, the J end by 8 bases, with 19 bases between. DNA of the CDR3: TGCGCCAGCAGCCAAGATACTACCCGGAGTGGCCGAGAAGCTTTCTTT. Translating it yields CASSQDTTRSGREAFF.

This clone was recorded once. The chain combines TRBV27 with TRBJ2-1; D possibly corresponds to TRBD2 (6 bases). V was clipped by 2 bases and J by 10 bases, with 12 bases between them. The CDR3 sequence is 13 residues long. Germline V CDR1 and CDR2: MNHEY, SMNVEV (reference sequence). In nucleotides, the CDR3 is TGTGCCAGCAGTTTAATCGGGGGTGGCGAGCAGTTCTTC. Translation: CASSLIGGGEQFF.

CDR3 in DNA: TGTGCCAGCAGTGAAACCATCGCAAGCTATGAGCAGTTCTTC. This codes for CASSETIASYEQFF. The J gene is TRBJ2-1, the V gene TRBV2, with unresolved D. V gave up 2 bases and J gave up 8 bases, with 13 bases separating them. Per germline, CDR1 SNHLY and CDR2 FYNNEI. The CDR3 runs to 14 residues.

CDR3 sequence reads: CASSLRILGGAEKLFF. The CDR3 DNA reads TGTGCCAGCAGTTTAAGGATACTGGGGGGAGCTGAAAAACTGTTTTTT. This rearrangement joins TRBV28 to TRBJ1-4; D perhaps matches TRBD1 (5 bases). The V end lost 2 bases, the J end lost 7 bases, and 17 bases lay between the germline ends. CDR1 and CDR2 (germline): MDHEN, SYDVKM. This CDR3 is 16 amino acids long.

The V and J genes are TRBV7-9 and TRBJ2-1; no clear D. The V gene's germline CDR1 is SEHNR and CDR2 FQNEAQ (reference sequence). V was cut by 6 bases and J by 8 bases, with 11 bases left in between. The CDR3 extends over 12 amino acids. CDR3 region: CASSMVTDEQFF. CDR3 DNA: TGTGCCAGCAGTATGGTCACTGATGAGCAGTTCTTC.

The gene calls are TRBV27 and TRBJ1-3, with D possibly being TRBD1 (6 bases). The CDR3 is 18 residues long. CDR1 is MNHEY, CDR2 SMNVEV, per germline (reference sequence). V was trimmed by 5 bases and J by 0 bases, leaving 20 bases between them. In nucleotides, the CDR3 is TGTGCCAGCAGTCCCAGAACCGGGACATCGAACTCTGGAAACACCATATATTTT. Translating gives CASSPRTGTSNSGNTIYF.

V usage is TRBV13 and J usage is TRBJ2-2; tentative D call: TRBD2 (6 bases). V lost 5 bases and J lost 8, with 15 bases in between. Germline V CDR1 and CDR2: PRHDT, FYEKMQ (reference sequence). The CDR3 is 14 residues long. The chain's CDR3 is CASSGDFPRGELFF. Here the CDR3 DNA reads TGTGCCAGCAGCGGGGACTTTCCCAGAGGGGAGCTGTTTTTT.

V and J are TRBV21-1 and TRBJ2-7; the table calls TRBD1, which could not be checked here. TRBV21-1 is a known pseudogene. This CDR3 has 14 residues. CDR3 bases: TGTGCCAGCAGCTGGGGACAAACGGGCTACGAGCAGTACTTC. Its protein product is CASSWGQTGYEQYF.

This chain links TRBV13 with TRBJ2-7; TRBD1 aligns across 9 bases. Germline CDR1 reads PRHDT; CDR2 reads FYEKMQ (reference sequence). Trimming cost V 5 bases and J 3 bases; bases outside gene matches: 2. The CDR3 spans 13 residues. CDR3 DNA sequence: TGTGCCAGCAGCCCGGGACAGGGCTACGAGCAGTACTTC. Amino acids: CASSPGQGYEQYF.

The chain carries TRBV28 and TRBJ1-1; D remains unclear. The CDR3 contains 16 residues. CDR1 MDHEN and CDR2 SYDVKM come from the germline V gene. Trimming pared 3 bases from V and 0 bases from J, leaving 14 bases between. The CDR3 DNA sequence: TGTGCCAGCAGTTTTGTCGGCAGCAGGATGAACACTGAAGCTTTCTTT. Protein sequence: CASSFVGSRMNTEAFF.

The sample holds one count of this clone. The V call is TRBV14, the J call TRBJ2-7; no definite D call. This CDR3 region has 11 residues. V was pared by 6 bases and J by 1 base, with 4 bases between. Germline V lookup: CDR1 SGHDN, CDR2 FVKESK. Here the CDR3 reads CASSNSYEQYF. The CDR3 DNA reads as TGTGCCAGCAGTAATTCCTACGAGCAGTACTTC.

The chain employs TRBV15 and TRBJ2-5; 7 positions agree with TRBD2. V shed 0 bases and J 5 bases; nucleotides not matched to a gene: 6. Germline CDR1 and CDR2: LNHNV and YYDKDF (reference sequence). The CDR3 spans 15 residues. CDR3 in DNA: TGTGCCACCAGCAGAGACGGGGAGGGCGGTGAGACCCAGTACTTC. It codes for CATSRDGEGGETQYF. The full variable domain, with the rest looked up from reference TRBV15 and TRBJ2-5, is DAMVIQNPRYQVTQFGKPVTLSCSQTLNHNVMYWYQQKSSQAPKLLFHYYDKDFNNEADTPDNFQSRRPNTSFCFLDIRSPGLGDTAMYLCATSRDGEGGETQYFGPGTRLLVL.

CDR3 protein: CASSLWGGASYNEQFF. As DNA, the CDR3 is TGCGCCAGCAGCCTGTGGGGGGGGGCCTCCTACAATGAGCAGTTCTTC. The rearrangement joins TRBV5-1 to TRBJ2-1, with TRBD2 as a possible D gene (7 bases). The V end was cut by 4 bases, the J end by 0 bases, with 14 bases between. Germline V gene sequence: CDR1 SGHRS, CDR2 YFSETQ. CDR3 length: 16 amino acids. Supplemented by reference TRBV5-1 and TRBJ2-1, the full variable domain reads KAGVTQTPRYLIKTRGQQVTLSCSPISGHRSVSWYQQTPGQGLQFLFEYFSETQRNKGNFPGRFSGRQFSNSRSEMNVSTLELGDSALYLCASSLWGGASYNEQFFGPGTRLTVL.

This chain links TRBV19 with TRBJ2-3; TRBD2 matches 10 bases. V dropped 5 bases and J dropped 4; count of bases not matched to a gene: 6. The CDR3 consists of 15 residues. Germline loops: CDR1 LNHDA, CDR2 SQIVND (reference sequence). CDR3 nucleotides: TGTGCCAGTAGTCCCCTAGCGGGAGTCTCAGATACGCAGTATTTT. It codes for CASSPLAGVSDTQYF.